This T cell receptor (beta chain) was recovered during a study of cytomegalovirus exposure and HLA in healthy donors. Primers included in the PCR were 60 Vbeta and 13 Jbeta primers. This table comes from immunoSEQ multiplex PCR, and its TCRdb copy is limited to in-frame clones, with some not included. The table has under 50,000 clones, around 68% seen once; the top ten hold roughly 6%. Germline assignment: CDR1 SEHNR and CDR2 FQNEAQ (reference sequence). With 8 bases removed from V and 4 bases from J, the gap between germline ends came to 14 bases. The CDR3 extends over 13 amino acids. The clonotype originates from a man in his thirties or forties in good health and CMV-seronegative. The genes are TRBV7-9 and TRBJ1-2, with D possibly matching TRBD1 (5 bases). Sequencing used PBMCs. This chain's CDR3 is CASGHMAAYGYTF. CDR3 nucleotide sequence: TGTGCCAGCGGACACATGGCCGCCTATGGCTACACCTTC.